A single sample gave rise to the 14 T cell receptor beta chains below, sequenced in a study of cytomegalovirus exposure and HLA in healthy donors. This PCR relied on a set of 60 Vbeta primers and 13 Jbeta primers. Sequencing was performed with immunoSEQ multiplex PCR; in TCRdb, only in-frame clones are kept and a portion is missing. The data show tens of thousands of clones, with around 82% seen just once and approximately 3% held by the top ten. Material: PBMCs. All receptors derive from a woman between 18 and 29 years old in good health and CMV-seronegative.

The J gene is TRBJ1-2, the V gene TRBV27; the match to TRBD1 covers 7 bases. Germline V CDR1 and CDR2: MNHEY, SMNVEV (reference sequence). V was clipped by 5 bases and J by 4 bases; unmatched bases: 10. The CDR3 contains 15 residues. CDR3 sequence: CASSRSWDSLYGYTF. The CDR3 bases are TGTGCCAGCAGTAGATCCTGGGACAGCCTCTATGGCTACACCTTC.

This chain connects TRBV4-2 to TRBJ2-7; 9 bases match TRBD2. This CDR3 has 17 residues. The V gene's germline CDR1 is LGHNA and CDR2 YNFKEQ. J gave up 7 bases and V 0 bases, and 13 bases lay outside the gene matches. The CDR3 DNA is TGTGCCAGCAGCCAAGACTTTCTGGCGGGAGGGCCGGGAGAGCAGTACTTC. It is translated as CASSQDFLAGGPGEQYF.

The chain employs TRBV9 and TRBJ2-6, with 9 positions matching TRBD2. The CDR3 extends over 20 amino acids. Germline assignment: CDR1 SGDLS and CDR2 YYNGEE. The V segment lost 4 bases and the J segment 0 bases; nucleotides outside the gene matches: 14. The CDR3 coding sequence is TGTGCCAGCAGCCCTAGGGGGGGGACTAGCATCCGCTCTGGGGCCAACGTCCTGACTTTC. Its translation is CASSPRGGTSIRSGANVLTF.

The gene calls are TRBV6-4 and TRBJ2-3; 10 positions match TRBD2. This CDR3 comprises 15 residues. Per the germline V gene, CDR1 is MRHNA and CDR2 is SNTAGT. Trimming removed 4 bases from V and 4 bases from J; junction bases left unmatched: 5. The CDR3 here is CASSALAGAPDTQYF. The CDR3 region has the DNA TGTGCCAGCAGTGCTCTAGCGGGGGCCCCAGATACGCAGTATTTT.

This sequence joins TRBV9 and TRBJ2-1, with TRBD1 identical over 9 bases. Germline V gives CDR1 SGDLS, CDR2 YYNGEE. This CDR3 is built from 16 residues. With V trimmed by 0 bases and J by 6 bases, 7 bases remained unmatched. The CDR3: CASSVGGTGLFNEQFF. The CDR3 DNA sequence: TGTGCCAGCAGCGTAGGAGGGACAGGGTTGTTCAATGAGCAGTTCTTC.

V is TRBV7-8 and J is TRBJ2-1, with 11 bases fitting TRBD2. The trim removed 5 bases at V and 2 bases at J, leaving 8 bases unmatched. This CDR3 comprises 17 residues. Germline CDR1 reads SGHVS; CDR2 reads FQNEAQ. Here the CDR3 reads CASSGYGTSGAYNEQFF. The DNA of the CDR3 is TGTGCCAGCAGCGGTTACGGGACTAGCGGAGCCTACAATGAGCAGTTCTTC.

This clone was seen just once. The chain uses TRBV25-1 and TRBJ2-5; D possibly corresponds to TRBD1 (6 bases). The CDR3 loop spans 15 amino acids. Trimming stripped 5 bases from V and 1 base from J, with 14 bases between. From germline, CDR1 is MGHDK and CDR2 SYGVNS. The CDR3 DNA reads TGTGCCAGCAGTCTGGGGGCGACAGTCCAAGAGACCCAGTACTTC. Its protein product is CASSLGATVQETQYF.

The chain links TRBV7-3 to TRBJ2-2; 11 nucleotides align to TRBD2. Losses at the gene ends were 5 bases for V and 4 bases for J; bases not matched to a gene: 3. The CDR3 is 15 residues long. CDR1 and CDR2 from the germline V gene are SGHTA and FQGTGA. Here the CDR3 DNA reads TGTGCCAGCAGCCCCGGGACTAGCGGCACCGGGGAGCTGTTTTTT. Translating it yields CASSPGTSGTGELFF.

The chain employs TRBV27 and TRBJ2-7; D is unclear. The CDR3 contains 14 residues. V was clipped by 3 bases and J by 0 bases, with 9 bases between them. Germline values: CDR1 MNHEY, CDR2 SMNVEV (reference sequence). The CDR3 is CASSFAGSSYEQYF. CDR3 coding DNA: TGTGCCAGCAGTTTTGCAGGAAGCTCCTACGAGCAGTACTTC.

CDR3 in amino acids: CAWIQGVGHNEQFF. In DNA form, the CDR3 reads TGTGCCTGGATACAGGGGGTAGGCCACAATGAGCAGTTCTTC. The chain uses TRBV30 and TRBJ2-1; 8 nucleotides line up with TRBD1. The V gene's germline CDR1 is GTSNPN and CDR2 SVGIG (reference sequence). The CDR3 contains 14 residues. The junction had 7 bases not matched to a gene; V was cut back by 4 bases and J by 5 bases.

A remark on this clone: Additional DNA sequences in this sample encode the identical CDR3. This rearrangement joins TRBV11-2 to TRBJ2-2, with D tentatively TRBD1 (6 bases). Trimming pared 3 bases from V and 5 bases from J, leaving 10 bases between. Germline assignment: CDR1 SGHAT and CDR2 FQNNGV. The CDR3 has 14 residues. CDR3 sequence reads: CASSFRGNTGELFF. CDR3 DNA: TGTGCCAGCAGCTTTAGGGGGAATACCGGGGAGCTGTTTTTT.

The table lists this clone with a count of one. This rearrangement joins TRBV7-8 to TRBJ1-5; D gene uncertain. CDR1 and CDR2 (germline): SGHVS, FQNEAQ. This CDR3 contains 15 residues. Trimming took off 6 bases at V and 3 bases at J, with 15 bases between the two ends. This CDR3 is CASSWRRQPNQPQHF. As DNA, the CDR3 is TGTGCCAGCAGTTGGAGGCGGCAGCCCAATCAGCCCCAGCATTTT.

This clone was counted only a few times. The rearrangement links TRBV9 to TRBJ2-7; 8 nucleotides agree with TRBD1. There are 17 residues in the CDR3. CDR1 SGDLS and CDR2 YYNGEE come from the germline V gene. V lost 4 bases and J lost 2; bases outside the gene matches: 14. The CDR3 DNA follows: TGTGCCAGCAGCCCAGAAGGCCGGGACAGGCTTCCCTACGAGCAGTACTTC. Its translation: CASSPEGRDRLPYEQYF.

This chain uses TRBV7-9 with TRBJ2-3; 7 positions match TRBD2. CDR1 and CDR2 from the germline V gene are SEHNR and FQNEAQ (reference sequence). The CDR3 sequence is 15 residues long. V dropped 1 base and J dropped 4; count of bases not matched to a gene: 5. The CDR3 protein is CASSLGSGIPDTQYF. DNA for the CDR3: TGTGCCAGCAGCTTAGGGAGCGGGATCCCAGATACGCAGTATTTT.